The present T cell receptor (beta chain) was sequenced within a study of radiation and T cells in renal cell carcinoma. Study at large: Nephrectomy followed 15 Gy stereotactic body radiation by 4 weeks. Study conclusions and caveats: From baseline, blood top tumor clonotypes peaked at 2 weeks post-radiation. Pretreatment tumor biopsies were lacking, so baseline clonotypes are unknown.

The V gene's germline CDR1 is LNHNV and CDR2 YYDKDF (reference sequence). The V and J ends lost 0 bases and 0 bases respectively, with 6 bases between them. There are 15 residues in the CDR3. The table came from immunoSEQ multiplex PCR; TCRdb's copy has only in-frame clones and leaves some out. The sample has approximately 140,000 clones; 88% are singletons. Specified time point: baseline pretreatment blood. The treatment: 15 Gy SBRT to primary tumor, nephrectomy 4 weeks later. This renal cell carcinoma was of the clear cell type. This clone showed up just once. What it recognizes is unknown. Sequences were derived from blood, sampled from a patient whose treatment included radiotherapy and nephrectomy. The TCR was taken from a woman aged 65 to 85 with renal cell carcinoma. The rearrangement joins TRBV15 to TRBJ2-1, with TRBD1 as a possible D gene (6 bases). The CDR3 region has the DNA TGTGCCACCAGCAGAGACAGGGGCTCCTACAATGAGCAGTTCTTC. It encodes CATSRDRGSYNEQFF.